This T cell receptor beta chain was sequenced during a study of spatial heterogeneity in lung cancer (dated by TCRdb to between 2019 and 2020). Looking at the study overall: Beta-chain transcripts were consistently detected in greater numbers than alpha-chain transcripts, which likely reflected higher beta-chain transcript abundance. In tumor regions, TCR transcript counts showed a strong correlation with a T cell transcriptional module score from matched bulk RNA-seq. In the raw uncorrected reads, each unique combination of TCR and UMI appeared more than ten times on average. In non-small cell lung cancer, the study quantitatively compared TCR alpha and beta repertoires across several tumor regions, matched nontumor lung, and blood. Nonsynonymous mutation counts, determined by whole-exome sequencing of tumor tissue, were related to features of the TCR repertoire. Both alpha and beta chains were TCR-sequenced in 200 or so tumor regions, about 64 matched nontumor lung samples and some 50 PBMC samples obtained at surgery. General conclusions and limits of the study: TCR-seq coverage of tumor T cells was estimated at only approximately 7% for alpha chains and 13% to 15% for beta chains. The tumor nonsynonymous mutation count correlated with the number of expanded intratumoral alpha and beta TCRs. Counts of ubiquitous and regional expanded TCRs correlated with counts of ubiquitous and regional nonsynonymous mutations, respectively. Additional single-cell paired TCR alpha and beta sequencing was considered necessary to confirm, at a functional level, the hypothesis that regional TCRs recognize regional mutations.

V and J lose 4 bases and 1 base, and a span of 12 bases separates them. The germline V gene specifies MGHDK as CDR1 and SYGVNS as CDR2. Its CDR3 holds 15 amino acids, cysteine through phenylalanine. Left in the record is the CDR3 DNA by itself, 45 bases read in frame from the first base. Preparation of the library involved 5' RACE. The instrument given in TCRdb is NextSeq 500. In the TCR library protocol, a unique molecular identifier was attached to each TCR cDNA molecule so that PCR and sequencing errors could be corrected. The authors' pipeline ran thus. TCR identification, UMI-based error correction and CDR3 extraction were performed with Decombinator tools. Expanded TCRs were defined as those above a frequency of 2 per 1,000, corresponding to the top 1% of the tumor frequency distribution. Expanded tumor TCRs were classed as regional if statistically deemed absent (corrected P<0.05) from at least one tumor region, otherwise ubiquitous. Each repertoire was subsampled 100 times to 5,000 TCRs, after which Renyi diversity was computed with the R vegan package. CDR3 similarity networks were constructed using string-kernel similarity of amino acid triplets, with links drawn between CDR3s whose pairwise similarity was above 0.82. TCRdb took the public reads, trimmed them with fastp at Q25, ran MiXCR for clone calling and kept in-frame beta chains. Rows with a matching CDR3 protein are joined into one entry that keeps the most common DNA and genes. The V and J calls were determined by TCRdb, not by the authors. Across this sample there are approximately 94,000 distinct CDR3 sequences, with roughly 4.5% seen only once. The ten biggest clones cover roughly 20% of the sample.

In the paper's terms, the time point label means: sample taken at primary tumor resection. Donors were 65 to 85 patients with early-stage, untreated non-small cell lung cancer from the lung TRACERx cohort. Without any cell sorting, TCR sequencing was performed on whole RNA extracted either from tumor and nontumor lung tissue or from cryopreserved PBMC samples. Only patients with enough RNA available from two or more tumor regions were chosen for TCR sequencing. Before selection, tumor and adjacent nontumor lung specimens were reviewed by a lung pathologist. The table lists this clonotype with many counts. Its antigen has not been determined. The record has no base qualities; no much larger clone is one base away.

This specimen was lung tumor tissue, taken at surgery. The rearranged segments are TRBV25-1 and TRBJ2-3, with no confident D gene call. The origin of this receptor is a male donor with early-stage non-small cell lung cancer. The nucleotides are TGTGCCAGCAGTGCTGGGTGGCAGGGCACAGATACGCAGTATTTT. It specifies CASSAGWQGTDTQYF.